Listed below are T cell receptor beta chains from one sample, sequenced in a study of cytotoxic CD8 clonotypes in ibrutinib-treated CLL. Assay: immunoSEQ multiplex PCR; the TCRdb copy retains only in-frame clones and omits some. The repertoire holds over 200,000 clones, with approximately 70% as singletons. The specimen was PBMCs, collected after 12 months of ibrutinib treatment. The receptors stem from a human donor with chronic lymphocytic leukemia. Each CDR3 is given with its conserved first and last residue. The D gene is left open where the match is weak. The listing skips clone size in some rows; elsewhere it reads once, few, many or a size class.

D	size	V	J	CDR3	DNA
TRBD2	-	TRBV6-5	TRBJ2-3	CASRLAGVGADTQYF	TGTGCCAGCAGATTAGCGGGAGTGGGGGCAGATACGCAGTATTTT
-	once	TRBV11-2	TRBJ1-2	CASSLGSNYGYTF	TGTGCCAGCAGCTTAGGTTCCAACTATGGCTACACCTTC
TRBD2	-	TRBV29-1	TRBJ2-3	CSVSPLAGALDTQYF	TGCAGCGTCTCCCCGTTGGCGGGAGCGCTAGATACGCAGTATTTT
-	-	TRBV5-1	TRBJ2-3	CASRVEIITDTQYF	TGCGCCAGCAGGGTAGAGATAATCACAGATACGCAGTATTTT
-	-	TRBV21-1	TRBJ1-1	CASSKSLNTEAFF	TGTGCCAGCAGCAAGTCACTGAACACTGAAGCTTTCTTT
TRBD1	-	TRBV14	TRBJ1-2	CASSRPGQGVYGYTF	TGTGCCAGCAGCCGCCCGGGACAGGGGGTCTATGGCTACACCTTC
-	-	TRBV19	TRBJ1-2	CATSSGVGYTF	TGTGCCACAAGTAGCGGAGTTGGCTACACCTTC
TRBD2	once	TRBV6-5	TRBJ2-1	CASSSGLAVYNEQFF	TGTGCCAGCAGTTCCGGACTAGCGGTATACAATGAGCAGTTCTTC
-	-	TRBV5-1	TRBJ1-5	CASSPESQQGSGNQPQHF	TGCGCCAGCAGCCCGGAATCACAACAGGGTTCGGGCAATCAGCCCCAGCATTTT
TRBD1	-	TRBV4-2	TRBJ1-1	CASSQRQGMNTEAFF	TGTGCCAGCAGCCAACGACAGGGGATGAACACTGAAGCTTTCTTT
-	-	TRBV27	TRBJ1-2	CASSSQIRGPVTGYTF	TGTGCCAGCAGTTCGCAAATCCGGGGCCCGGTTACGGGCTACACCTTC
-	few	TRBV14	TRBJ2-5	CASSQELRATQYF	TGTGCCAGCAGCCAAGAGTTGCGAGCTACCCAGTACTTC
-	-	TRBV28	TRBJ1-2	CASSSIGNLNYGYTF	TGTGCCAGCAGCAGTATCGGCAACCTTAACTATGGCTACACCTTC
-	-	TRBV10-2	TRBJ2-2	CASSDSGITGELFF	TGCGCCAGCAGTGATTCCGGGATCACCGGGGAGCTGTTTTTT
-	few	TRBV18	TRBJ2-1	CASSPLPPSSYNEQFF	TGTGCCAGCTCACCTCTGCCGCCGAGCTCCTACAATGAGCAGTTCTTC
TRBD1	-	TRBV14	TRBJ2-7	CASSLGRTGSSYEQYF	TGTGCCAGCAGTCTCGGAAGGACAGGGAGCTCCTACGAGCAGTACTTC
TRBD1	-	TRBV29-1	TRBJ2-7	CSAMGTGRIEQYF	TGCAGCGCCATGGGGACAGGGCGCATCGAGCAGTACTTC
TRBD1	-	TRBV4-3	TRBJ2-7	CASSAGTGYDEQYF	TGCGCCAGCAGTGCCGGGACAGGGTACGACGAGCAGTACTTC
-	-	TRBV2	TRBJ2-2	CASRGRTTWGPNTGELFF	TGTGCCAGCAGAGGCCGGACTACCTGGGGGCCGAACACCGGGGAGCTGTTTTTT
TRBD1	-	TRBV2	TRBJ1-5	CASSEEGASGNQPQHF	TGTGCCAGCAGTGAGGAGGGGGCGTCGGGCAATCAGCCCCAGCATTTT
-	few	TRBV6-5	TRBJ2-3	CASSYGAADTQYF	TGTGCCAGCAGTTACGGGGCAGCCGATACGCAGTATTTT
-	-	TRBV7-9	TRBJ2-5	CASSLEEIGETQYF	TGTGCCAGCAGCTTAGAAGAGATCGGAGAGACCCAGTACTTC
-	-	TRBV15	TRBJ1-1	CATRGGQPTNTEAFF	TGTGCCACCAGGGGTGGCCAACCTACAAACACTGAAGCTTTCTTT
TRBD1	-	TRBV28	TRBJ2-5	CASLQGGQETQYF	TGTGCCAGTCTACAGGGGGGCCAAGAGACCCAGTACTTC
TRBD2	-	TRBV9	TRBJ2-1	CASSVAGTSGSSYNEQFF	TGTGCCAGCAGCGTAGCGGGAACTAGCGGGAGCTCCTACAATGAGCAGTTCTTC
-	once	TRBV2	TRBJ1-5	CASSDGAGSNQPQHF	TGTGCCAGCAGTGACGGGGCAGGGAGCAATCAGCCCCAGCATTTT
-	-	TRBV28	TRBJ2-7	CASSFRDTLTYEQYF	TGTGCCAGCAGCTTCCGGGACACCCTCACCTACGAGCAGTACTTC
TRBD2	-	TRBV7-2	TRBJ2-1	CASSVRLAGGNEQFF	TGTGCCAGCAGCGTCCGACTAGCGGGCGGCAATGAGCAGTTCTTC
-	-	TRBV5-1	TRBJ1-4	CASSDQPGTVNEKLFF	TGCGCCAGCAGCGACCAACCCGGGACGGTTAATGAAAAACTGTTTTTT
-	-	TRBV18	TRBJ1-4	CASSPTDEKLFF	TGTGCCAGCTCACCTACCGATGAAAAACTGTTTTTT
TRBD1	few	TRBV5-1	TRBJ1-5	CASSLGTGGGGQPQHF	TGCGCCAGCAGCCTCGGGACAGGGGGCGGTGGTCAGCCCCAGCATTTT
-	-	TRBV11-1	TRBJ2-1	CASSSSPEGFRDEQFF	TGTGCCAGCAGCTCGAGCCCGGAAGGTTTTAGGGATGAGCAGTTCTTC
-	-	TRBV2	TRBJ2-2	CASSVGVELFF	TGTGCCAGCAGTGTAGGGGTGGAGCTGTTTTTT